This is a list of T cell receptor beta chains from one sample in a study of blood T cell repertoires in COVID-19. TCRdb's copy holds only in-frame clones and misses some; the assay was immunoSEQ multiplex PCR. This table holds 400,000 to 450,000 clones, 80% to 90% found once. Sequences were obtained from PBMCs or T cells enriched from blood (not recorded which). The receptors derive from a man aged 30-40 years who had recovered from COVID-19. Each CDR3 is given with its conserved first and last residue. Each record gives: D gene, J gene, clone size, V gene, CDR3 protein, CDR3 DNA. D genes are given only for firm matches. Clone size, where shown, is once, few, many, or a class for clones that have expanded.

TRBD1,TRBJ2-7,NA,TRBV11-2,CASSLDRTGREQYF,TGTGCCAGCAGCTTAGATAGGACAGGGCGGGAGCAGTACTTC
NA,TRBJ1-1,NA,TRBV29-1,CSVAETADPFSIPSGAFF,TGCAGCGTTGCTGAGACAGCAGATCCGTTTTCGATACCGTCTGGGGCTTTCTTT
NA,TRBJ2-3,NA,TRBV4-2,CASSLSTGNTDTQYF,TGTGCCAGCAGCCTGTCTACGGGGAACACAGATACGCAGTATTTT
NA,TRBJ1-1,NA,TRBV27,CASRLQGENTEAFF,TGTGCCAGCAGACTACAGGGTGAAAACACTGAAGCTTTCTTT
NA,TRBJ1-5,NA,TRBV7-8,CASSEGVGPQHF,TGTGCCAGCAGCGAGGGGGTTGGTCCCCAGCATTTT
TRBD1,TRBJ1-2,NA,TRBV6-5,CASSFGTGYYGYTF,TGTGCCAGCAGTTTCGGGACAGGGTACTATGGCTACACCTTC
TRBD2,TRBJ2-7,NA,TRBV11-2,CASSLGGGRRLEQYF,TGTGCCAGCAGCTTAGGGGGCGGGAGAAGGTTAGAGCAGTACTTC
TRBD2,TRBJ2-2,NA,TRBV19,CASSIILAGTGELFF,TGTGCCAGTAGTATCATCCTAGCGGGAACCGGGGAGCTGTTTTTT
NA,TRBJ2-7,few,TRBV10-1,CASSAAGLVLEQYF,TGCGCCAGCAGTGCGGCGGGATTAGTTTTGGAGCAGTACTTC
TRBD1,TRBJ1-2,once,TRBV29-1,CSAQQGLTTYGYTF,TGCAGCGCCCAACAGGGGCTGACTACCTATGGCTACACCTTC
TRBD2,TRBJ2-7,NA,TRBV5-6,CASSSLLRDYYEQYF,TGTGCCAGCAGCTCCCTTTTGCGGGACTACTACGAGCAGTACTTC
NA,TRBJ1-1,NA,TRBV15,CATSRGSGNTEAFF,TGTGCCACCAGCAGGGGGTCGGGAAACACTGAAGCTTTCTTT
TRBD2,TRBJ2-7,NA,TRBV6-5,CASGLGGAGIYEQYF,TGTGCCAGCGGCTTGGGGGGAGCGGGAATCTACGAGCAGTACTTC
NA,TRBJ2-7,NA,TRBV28,CASSPAARYEQYF,TGTGCCAGCAGCCCCGCGGCCCGCTACGAGCAGTACTTC
NA,TRBJ1-5,NA,TRBV27,CASSLAPTGHQPQHF,TGTGCCAGCAGTTTAGCCCCCACGGGTCATCAGCCCCAGCATTTT
NA,TRBJ2-5,NA,TRBV6-5,CASSPPGAGTQYF,TGTGCCAGCAGCCCGCCGGGAGCGGGGACCCAGTACTTC
TRBD2,TRBJ2-7,NA,TRBV5-4,CASRSGLAARDEQYF,TGTGCCAGCAGGTCCGGACTAGCGGCTCGGGACGAGCAGTACTTC
NA,TRBJ1-1,NA,TRBV7-9,CASSLAAGLATEAFF,TGTGCCAGCAGCTTAGCGGCAGGGTTGGCCACTGAAGCTTTCTTT
NA,TRBJ2-5,NA,TRBV11-2,CASSRRGPKWKELETQYF,TGTGCCAGCAGCCGGAGGGGGCCCAAATGGAAGGAATTAGAGACCCAGTACTTC
TRBD1,TRBJ1-2,NA,TRBV6-5,CASSYSGTGNYGYTF,TGTGCCAGCAGTTACAGCGGGACAGGCAACTATGGCTACACCTTC
TRBD1,TRBJ1-1,NA,TRBV30,CAWNGDSRGTEAFF,TGTGCCTGGAACGGGGACAGCCGGGGCACTGAAGCTTTCTTT
TRBD1,TRBJ2-7,NA,TRBV15,CATSITTGSSYEQYF,TGTGCCACCAGCATCACGACAGGGAGCTCCTACGAGCAGTACTTC
TRBD2,TRBJ2-1,NA,TRBV30,CAWSATSGMYNEQFF,TGTGCCTGGAGTGCAACTAGCGGGATGTACAATGAGCAGTTCTTC
NA,TRBJ1-1,once,TRBV11-2,CASSLVETEAFF,TGTGCCAGCAGCTTAGTTGAGACTGAAGCTTTCTTT
NA,TRBJ2-7,NA,TRBV28,CASSPPPGSNSYEQYF,TGTGCCAGCAGTCCCCCTCCGGGAAGTAACAGCTACGAGCAGTACTTC
TRBD1,TRBJ2-1,NA,TRBV27,CASSLGQGRGTYNEQFF,TGTGCCAGCAGTTTAGGACAGGGAAGGGGAACCTACAATGAGCAGTTCTTC
TRBD2,TRBJ2-1,NA,TRBV7-9,CASSSLAGVNEQFF,TGTGCCAGCAGCTCCTTAGCGGGAGTAAATGAGCAGTTCTTC
TRBD2,TRBJ2-7,NA,TRBV19,CASSYSGSSYEQYF,TGTGCCAGTAGTTATAGCGGGAGCTCCTACGAGCAGTACTTC
NA,TRBJ1-4,once,TRBV10-1,CASSESNRVGEKLFF,TGCGCCAGCAGTGAGTCGAATCGGGTTGGGGAAAAACTGTTTTTT